The 9 T cell receptor beta chains below all came from one sample that was sequenced in a study of T cell changes during pregnancy in multiple sclerosis. The protocol was immunoSEQ multiplex PCR, while the TCRdb copy is restricted to in-frame clones and leaves out a portion. The data contain about 59,000 clones, roughly 92% of them singletons. The sequencing used CD8+ T cells from peripheral blood mononuclear cells, collected in the third trimester of pregnancy. Receptors were obtained from a female donor with multiple sclerosis, enrolled in a pregnancy study.

J is TRBJ2-6 and V is TRBV30; a weak D match, TRBD2 (6 bases). CDR1 is GTSNPN and CDR2 is SVGIG in the germline V gene (reference sequence). V lost 4 bases, J lost 3 bases, and 10 bases lay in between. The CDR3 is 14 residues long. CDR3 DNA sequence: TGTGCCTGGATCGGAGGGATTGGGGCCAACGTCCTGACTTTC. Protein sequence: CAWIGGIGANVLTF.

This chain connects TRBV28 to TRBJ2-7; 7 bases are a match to TRBD2. The germline gives CDR1 MDHEN, CDR2 SYDVKM. The CDR3 runs to 15 residues. V shed 3 bases and J 4 bases; nucleotides not matched to a gene: 9. CDR3 protein: CASSFPPGGSYEQYF. As DNA, the CDR3 is TGTGCCAGCAGTTTCCCCCCGGGCGGGAGTTACGAGCAGTACTTC.

The chain joins TRBV11-2 to TRBJ2-1; D gene uncertain. Germline CDR1 SGHAT, CDR2 FQNNGV. Trimming took 1 base from V and 9 from J, leaving 13 bases between them. This CDR3 is 14 amino acids long. The CDR3 reads CASSLAPYAGEQFF. The CDR3 bases are TGTGCCAGCAGCTTAGCTCCCTACGCCGGTGAGCAGTTCTTC.

The chain couples TRBV19 to TRBJ2-7, with D tentatively TRBD1 (6 bases). The CDR3 length is 17 residues. V was pared by 4 bases and J by 2 bases, with 21 bases between. Germline V gene lookup returns CDR1 LNHDA and CDR2 SQIVND (reference sequence). CDR3 in DNA: TGTGCCAGTAGTACAGTGCCGGGACAAATCGGAACCTACGAGCAGTACTTC. Translation gives CASSTVPGQIGTYEQYF.

The V gene is TRBV19, the J gene TRBJ2-7; 10 bases are a match to TRBD2. The J segment lost 4 bases and the V segment lost 6 bases, leaving 12 bases of the junction unmatched. Germline assignment: CDR1 LNHDA and CDR2 SQIVND (reference sequence). This CDR3 contains 16 residues. Written as DNA, the CDR3 is TGTGCCAGTAGGCCCGGCACTAGCGGGATCGCTTACGAGCAGTACTTC. It is translated as CASRPGTSGIAYEQYF.

This chain uses TRBV4-1 with TRBJ2-5; 8 bases match TRBD1. The CDR3 totals 13 residues. The germline V gene has CDR1 MGHRA and CDR2 YSYEKL. After removal of 4 bases from V and 4 bases from J, the junction contained 2 bases not matched to a gene. The CDR3 loop reads CASSRQGSETQYF. CDR3 bases: TGCGCCAGCAGCCGACAGGGGTCAGAGACCCAGTACTTC.

In the case of this clone: Additional DNA sequences in this sample encode the identical CDR3. The chain has TRBV2 and TRBJ2-2; 13 nucleotides match TRBD2. J was trimmed by 5 bases and V by 6 bases; bases with no gene match: 6. Germline V gives CDR1 SNHLY, CDR2 FYNNEI. The CDR3 length is 16 residues. The CDR3 DNA reads TGTGCCAGCAGCGGCGGACTAGCGGGAGAAACCGGGGAGCTGTTTTTT. Translation gives CASSGGLAGETGELFF.

The genes are TRBV4-1 and TRBJ1-1; D remains unclear. Germline CDR1 MGHRA, CDR2 YSYEKL. Between the trimmed V and J ends, which lost 5 bases and 1 base, there was a span of 14 bases. This CDR3 has 15 residues. The CDR3 sequence is CASSFRTGKNTEAFF. The CDR3 bases are TGCGCCAGCAGCTTCCGGACGGGGAAGAACACTGAAGCTTTCTTT.

The chain is built from TRBV6-5 and TRBJ1-1, with 8 bases aligning to TRBD1. This CDR3 comprises 13 residues. V shed 6 bases and J 3 bases; nucleotides not matched to a gene: 3. Germline V CDR1 and CDR2: MNHEY, SVGAGI. The CDR3 is CASSQQGDTEAFF. As DNA, the CDR3 is TGTGCCAGCAGCCAACAGGGGGACACTGAAGCTTTCTTT.